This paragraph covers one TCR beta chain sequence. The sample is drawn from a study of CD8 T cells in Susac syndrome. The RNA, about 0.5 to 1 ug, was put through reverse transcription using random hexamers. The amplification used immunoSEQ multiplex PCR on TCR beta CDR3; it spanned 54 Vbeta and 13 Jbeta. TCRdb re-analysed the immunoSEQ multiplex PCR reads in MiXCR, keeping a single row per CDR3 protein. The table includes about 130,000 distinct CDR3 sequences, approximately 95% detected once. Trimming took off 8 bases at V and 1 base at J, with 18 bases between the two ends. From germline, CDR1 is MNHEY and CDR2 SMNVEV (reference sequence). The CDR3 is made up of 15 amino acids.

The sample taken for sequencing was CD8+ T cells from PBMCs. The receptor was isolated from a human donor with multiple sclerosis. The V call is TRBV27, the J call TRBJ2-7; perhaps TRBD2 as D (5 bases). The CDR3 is CASQRARGRSYEQYF. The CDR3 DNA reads TGTGCCAGCCAAAGAGCCCGGGGAAGGTCCTACGAGCAGTACTTC.